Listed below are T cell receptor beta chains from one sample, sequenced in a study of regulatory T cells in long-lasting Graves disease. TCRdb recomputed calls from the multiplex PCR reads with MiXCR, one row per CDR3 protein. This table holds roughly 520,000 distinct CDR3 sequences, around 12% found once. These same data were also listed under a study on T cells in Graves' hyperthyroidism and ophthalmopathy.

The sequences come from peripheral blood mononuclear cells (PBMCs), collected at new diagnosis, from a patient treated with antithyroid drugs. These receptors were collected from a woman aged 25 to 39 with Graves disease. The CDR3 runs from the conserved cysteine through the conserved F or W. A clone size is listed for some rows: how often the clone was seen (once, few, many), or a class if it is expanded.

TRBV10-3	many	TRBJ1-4	CAISEGPTGGEEKLFF
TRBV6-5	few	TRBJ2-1	CASSYQPGGTGRGYEQFF
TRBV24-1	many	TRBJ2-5	CAVHVGLAVTSKEETQYF
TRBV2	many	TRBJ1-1	CASSQQLAMTEAFF
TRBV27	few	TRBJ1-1	CASSGGNRGNTEAFF
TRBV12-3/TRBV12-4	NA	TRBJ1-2	CASSPGMGYTF
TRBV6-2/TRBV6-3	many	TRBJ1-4	CASQQIDSEKLFF
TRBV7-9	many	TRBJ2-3	CASSLALGYRADTQYF
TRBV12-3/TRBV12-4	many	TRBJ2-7	CASRGEQTYEQYF
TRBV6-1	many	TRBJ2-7	CASRKAGTGYEQYF
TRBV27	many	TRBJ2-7	CASSLTAGTGEQYF
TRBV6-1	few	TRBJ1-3	CASSPLLSGNTIYF
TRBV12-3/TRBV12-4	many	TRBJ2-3	CASSFWGTRRRTQYF
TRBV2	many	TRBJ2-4	CASSETRTVQYF
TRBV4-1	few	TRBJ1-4	CASSQDRGGNEKLFF
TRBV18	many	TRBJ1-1	CASSPGYGTEAFF
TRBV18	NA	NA	CVSSPGGQGKTQYF
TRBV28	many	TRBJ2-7	CASSSPPAAEQYF
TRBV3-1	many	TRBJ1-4	CASSQDLFDNEKLFF
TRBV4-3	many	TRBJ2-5	CASSQRSGREETQYF
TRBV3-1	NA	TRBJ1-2	CASSQSRGYTF
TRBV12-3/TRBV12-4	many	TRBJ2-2	CASSLHTSGSRAGELFF